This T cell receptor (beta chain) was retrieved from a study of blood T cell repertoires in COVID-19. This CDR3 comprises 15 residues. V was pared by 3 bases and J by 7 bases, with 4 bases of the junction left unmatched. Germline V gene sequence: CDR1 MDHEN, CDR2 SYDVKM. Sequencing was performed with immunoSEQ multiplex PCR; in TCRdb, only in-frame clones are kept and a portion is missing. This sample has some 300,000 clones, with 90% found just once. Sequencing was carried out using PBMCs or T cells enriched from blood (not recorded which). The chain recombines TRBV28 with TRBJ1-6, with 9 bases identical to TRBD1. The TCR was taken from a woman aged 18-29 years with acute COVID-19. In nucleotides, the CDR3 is TGTGCCAGCAGTTTGGGGGACAGGGCAAATTCACCCCTCCACTTT. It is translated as CASSLGDRANSPLHF.